A single sample gave rise to the 32 T cell receptor beta chains below, sequenced in a study of T-cell memory formation after mild COVID-19 (dated by TCRdb to the early 2020s). The library was prepared using 5' RACE. The sequencer listed for this sample is Illumina NovaSeq 6000. TCRdb itself trimmed the public reads at Q25 with fastp, ran MiXCR and retained productive beta chains. One record per CDR3 amino acid sequence lists the most common genes and DNA. In all, the sample holds 280,000 or so distinct CDR3 sequences, and around 17% of those were seen once. The top ten clonotypes cover more than 20% of the sample. Input material: PBMCs or a T cell subset sorted from them (not recorded which). The receptors originated from a man between 18 and 35 years old who had mild COVID-19 (a few samples of this study predate the infection). The sample titles of this study are shuffled in the database, so cell type and time point are left out; the donor was told from shared clones.

This clonotype showed up many times. CDR3 DNA sequence: TGTGCCAGCAGCGGAGGACAGAATTCACCCCTCCACTTT. Its protein product is CASSGGQNSPLHF. The chain couples TRBV9 to TRBJ1-6, with D possibly being TRBD1 (6 bases). Germline V gene data show CDR1 as SGDLS and CDR2 as YYNGEE. V gave up 3 bases and J gave up 7 bases, with 8 bases separating them. This CDR3 is built from 13 residues.

The sample holds a few counts of this clonotype. The V gene is TRBV6-5, the J gene TRBJ1-2; D gene ambiguous. Trimming cost V 8 bases and J 0 bases, with 13 bases left between them. Germline V gene lookup returns CDR1 MNHEY and CDR2 SVGAGI. The CDR3 covers 14 residues. In DNA, the CDR3 is TGTGCCAGCGGCCCTGGGTCGTCTAACTATGGCTACACCTTC. Translated: CASGPGSSNYGYTF.

This chain uses TRBV7-9 with TRBJ2-3; either TRBD1 or TRBD2 may fit D (5 bases each). Germline-derived CDR1 and CDR2 are SEHNR and FQNEAQ (reference sequence). This CDR3 has 12 residues. V lost 4 bases and J 9 bases, leaving 11 bases between the germline ends. CDR3 amino acids: CASSWDGVTQYF. The CDR3 coding sequence is TGTGCCAGCAGCTGGGACGGGGTCACGCAGTATTTT.

This clonotype was observed a single time. Here the CDR3 reads CASTTTGWNTEAFF. The CDR3 bases are TGTGCCAGTACCACGACAGGGTGGAACACTGAAGCTTTCTTT. The chain carries TRBV19 and TRBJ1-1; 7 bases map to TRBD1. This CDR3 is 14 amino acids long. Germline CDR1 LNHDA, CDR2 SQIVND (reference sequence). The J segment lost 1 base and the V segment lost 7 bases, leaving 6 bases of the junction unmatched.

This clonotype was observed a handful of times. V usage is TRBV10-3 and J usage is TRBJ2-7, with D hard to call. The ends were cut back, 0 bases at V and 6 bases at J, with 6 bases in the middle. The germline V gene has CDR1 ENHRY and CDR2 SYGVKD. CDR3 length: 12 amino acids. The CDR3 protein is CAISESAGEQYV. The CDR3 bases are TGTGCCATCAGTGAGTCGGCCGGCGAGCAGTACGTC.

The sample holds one count of this clonotype. The chain couples TRBV20-1 to TRBJ1-5; maybe TRBD1 (5 bases). The V end lost 5 bases, the J end lost 7 bases, and 12 bases lay between the germline ends. Germline CDR1 is DFQATT and CDR2 is SNEGSKA (reference sequence). The CDR3 totals 12 residues. CDR3 protein: CSAGWGGQPQHF. CDR3 coding DNA: TGCAGTGCTGGTTGGGGCGGGCAGCCCCAGCATTTT.

The chain carries TRBV20-1 and TRBJ1-2; D might be TRBD1 (5 bases). In germline, CDR1 is DFQATT, CDR2 SNEGSKA (reference sequence). This CDR3 comprises 14 residues. Trimming stripped 3 bases from V and 8 bases from J, with 19 bases between. DNA for the CDR3: TGCAGTGCTAGGCAGCACGGGGACCGAAACGGCTACACCTTC. Translated, it gives CSARQHGDRNGYTF.

This clonotype was seen more than once but under ten times. This chain uses TRBV9 with TRBJ1-1; D is undetermined. Germline CDR1 SGDLS, CDR2 YYNGEE. The CDR3 extends over 14 amino acids. Trimming left V 0 bases short and J 0 bases short, with 6 bases between. The CDR3 DNA follows: TGTGCCAGCAGCGTAGCGGGGTTGAACACTGAAGCTTTCTTT. Its translation is CASSVAGLNTEAFF. Based on the CDR3 plus reference TRBV9 and TRBJ1-1, the full variable domain is DSGVTQTPKHLITATGQRVTLRCSPRSGDLSVYWYQQSLDQGLQFLIQYYNGEERAKGNILERFSAQQFPDLHSELNLSSLELGDSALYFCASSVAGLNTEAFFGQGTRLTVV.

V is TRBV3-1 and J is TRBJ2-4, with D uncertain. CDR1 LGHDT and CDR2 YNNKEL come from the germline V gene (reference sequence). V lost 4 bases, J lost 0 bases, and 10 bases lay in between. CDR3 length equals 15 residues. The CDR3 bases are TGTGCCAGCAGCCGCGCGACCCTAGCCAAAAACATTCAGTACTTC. Residues: CASSRATLAKNIQYF.

This CDR3 reads CASSPGRGIQETQYF. The CDR3 DNA follows: TGTGCCAGCAGCCCCGGGCGGGGAATCCAAGAGACCCAGTACTTC. J is TRBJ2-5 and V is TRBV12-3 or TRBV12-4; the D gene is possibly TRBD2 (6 bases). With 6 bases removed from V and 1 base from J, the gap between germline ends came to 15 bases. This CDR3 is 15 amino acids long.

The rearrangement joins TRBV19 to TRBJ1-5, with a weak D call TRBD1 (6 bases). Germline V gene lookup returns CDR1 LNHDA and CDR2 SQIVND (reference sequence). This CDR3 region has 13 residues. Between the trimmed V and J ends, which lost 10 bases and 5 bases, there was a span of 15 bases. The CDR3 coding sequence is TGTGCCACCCAACGGGGGGGGCATCAGCCCCAGCATTTT. Its protein product is CATQRGGHQPQHF.

This clonotype has a handful of counts. The chain carries TRBV19 and TRBJ1-4; a weak D match, TRBD1 (5 bases). Trimming removed 9 bases from V and 8 bases from J, with 16 bases in between. CDR3 size: 13 residues. CDR1 and CDR2 from the germline V gene are LNHDA and SQIVND (reference sequence). The DNA of the CDR3 is TGTGCCAGCAAGTACAGGCCTCAGGAAAAACTGTTTTTT. Amino acids: CASKYRPQEKLFF.

The table lists this clonotype with a few counts. This sequence joins TRBV7-6 and TRBJ2-1, with D unclear. V was cut by 3 bases and J by 5 bases, with 2 bases left in between. CDR1 and CDR2 from the germline V gene are SGHVS and FNYEAQ. CDR3 length: 11 residues. The CDR3 here is CASSFNNEQFF. CDR3 DNA sequence: TGTGCCAGCAGCTTCAACAATGAGCAGTTCTTC.

The table lists this clonotype with many counts. The V call is TRBV12-3 or TRBV12-4, the J call TRBJ2-7; unclear D gene. Trimming pared 2 bases from V and 6 bases from J, leaving 8 bases between. The CDR3 has 12 residues. DNA of the CDR3: TGTGCCAGCAGTTTACCCCTAGGCGAGCAGTACTTC. Encoded protein: CASSLPLGEQYF.

This chain uses TRBV20-1 with TRBJ2-3; either TRBD1 or TRBD2 may supply D (5 bases each). The CDR3 covers 16 residues. The germline V and J ends were trimmed by 3 bases and 0 bases, with 16 bases remaining between them. Germline lookup yields CDR1 DFQATT and CDR2 SNEGSKA (reference sequence). This CDR3 reads CSARPLGPLSTDTQYF. The CDR3 DNA reads TGCAGTGCTAGGCCCTTGGGACCCCTTAGCACAGATACGCAGTATTTT.

The V and J genes are TRBV12-3 or TRBV12-4 and TRBJ2-7; D assignment may be TRBD1 or TRBD2 (5 bases each). This CDR3 is built from 13 residues. Trimming took 6 bases from V and 2 from J, leaving 11 bases between them. The CDR3 nucleotides are TGTGCCAGCAGCGAGGGGTCAACCTACGAGCAGTACGTC. As protein: CASSEGSTYEQYV.

In its sample, this clonotype was seen a few times. V gene TRBV4-3 combines with J gene TRBJ2-3; a possible D gene is TRBD1 (6 bases). This CDR3 has 15 residues. Trimming removed 1 base at V and 6 bases at J, with 14 bases between. The germline gives CDR1 LGHNA, CDR2 YSLEER. The CDR3 sequence: CASSQVSGVMDTQYF. The CDR3 region has the DNA TGCGCCAGCAGCCAAGTGTCAGGGGTCATGGATACGCAGTATTTT.

The V call is TRBV3-1, the J call TRBJ2-1, with a possible D match to TRBD2 (6 bases). This CDR3 has 13 residues. Trimming took off 1 base at V and 6 bases at J, with 7 bases between the two ends. Per germline, CDR1 LGHDT and CDR2 YNNKEL (reference sequence). The CDR3 reads CASSQAGVNEQFF. DNA for the CDR3: TGTGCCAGCAGCCAAGCGGGGGTCAATGAGCAGTTCTTC.

Only a few counts were recorded for this clonotype. CDR3 nucleotides: TGCAGTGCTGGAACAGGGATAGGGACCCAGTACTTC. Translating it yields CSAGTGIGTQYF. The chain employs TRBV20-1 and TRBJ2-5; D might be TRBD1 (6 bases). Looked up from germline, CDR1 is DFQATT and CDR2 is SNEGSKA (reference sequence). The CDR3 contains 12 residues. The V and J ends lost 5 bases and 7 bases respectively, with 14 bases between them.

This clonotype was counted between two and nine times. The V call is TRBV7-7, the J call TRBJ2-1; 10 nucleotides line up with TRBD1. This CDR3 spans 17 amino acids. Germline CDR1 is SSHAT and CDR2 is FNYEAQ (reference sequence). V lost 4 bases to trimming and J lost 9 bases; unmatched junction nucleotides: 15. CDR3 nucleotides: TGTGCCAGCAGCTCCCTCCTTGGACAGGGGGGATTGGGTGAGCAGTTCTTC. Translating it yields CASSSLLGQGGLGEQFF.

The chain combines TRBV7-9 with TRBJ2-1, with D perhaps being TRBD1 or TRBD2 (6 bases each). The CDR3 length is 17 residues. Per germline, CDR1 SEHNR and CDR2 FQNEAQ (reference sequence). V lost 1 base, J lost 2 bases, and 15 bases lay in between. This CDR3 is CASSLVARGPPYNEQFF. The CDR3, as DNA: TGTGCCAGCAGCTTAGTAGCTCGGGGGCCCCCCTACAATGAGCAGTTCTTC. Combining the CDR3 with reference TRBV7-9 and TRBJ2-1 gives the whole variable domain DTGVSQNPRHKITKRGQNVTFRCDPISEHNRLYWYRQTLGQGPEFLTYFQNEAQLEKSRLLSDRFSAERPKGSFSTLEIQRTEQGDSAMYLCASSLVARGPPYNEQFFGPGTRLTVL.

This clonotype has more than one count but fewer than ten. This chain links TRBV6-2 or TRBV6-3 with TRBJ1-1; the D is unclear. Germline CDR1 reads MNHEY; CDR2 reads SVGEGT. The CDR3 totals 14 residues. Trimming left V 7 bases short and J 1 base short, with 13 bases between. The CDR3: CASTSTDGNTEAFF. The CDR3 coding sequence is TGTGCCAGCACCTCGACTGACGGGAACACTGAAGCTTTCTTT.

This clonotype came up once. This rearrangement joins TRBV2 to TRBJ1-1; TRBD1 is a possible D gene (5 bases). The CDR3 is 13 amino acids. The V gene's germline CDR1 is SNHLY and CDR2 FYNNEI. Trimming pared 9 bases from V and 1 base from J, leaving 12 bases between. CDR3 amino acids: CARGVEPNTEAFF. CDR3 in DNA: TGTGCCAGGGGGGTAGAGCCGAACACTGAAGCTTTCTTT.

This clonotype was counted a few times. The chain joins TRBV7-9 to TRBJ1-5; D gene ambiguous. CDR1 is SEHNR and CDR2 is FQNEAQ in the germline V gene (reference sequence). Trimming stripped 5 bases from V and 4 bases from J, with 15 bases between. The CDR3 runs 15 residues. As DNA, the CDR3 is TGTGCCAGCAGCCGAGACTCGACAATTAATCAGCCCCAGCATTTT. It codes for CASSRDSTINQPQHF.

This clonotype was found a few times. CDR3 protein: CASSPGGATYEQYV. CDR3 coding DNA: TGTGCCAGCAGTCCGGGGGGGGCTACTTACGAGCAGTACGTC. The chain employs TRBV28 and TRBJ2-7; TRBD2 matches at 8 bases. This CDR3 has 14 amino acids. Germline CDR1 is MDHEN and CDR2 is SYDVKM. J gave up 4 bases and V 5 bases, and 7 bases lay outside the gene matches.

This rearrangement joins TRBV5-1 to TRBJ2-5; 7 bases match TRBD1. CDR1 and CDR2 (germline): SGHRS, YFSETQ. The CDR3 runs 15 residues. Unmatched junction bases numbered 5, after V lost 3 bases and J lost 0 bases. CDR3 sequence (DNA): TGCGCCAGCAGCTCTATCGGGACAGACCAAGAGACCCAGTACTTC. Translation gives CASSSIGTDQETQYF.

CDR3 in DNA: TGTGCCAGCAGCTTAGTGAGGGCCGGGCCAGAGACCCAGTACTTC. Protein sequence: CASSLVRAGPETQYF. The J gene is TRBJ2-5, the V gene TRBV7-2; TRBD2 is a possible D gene (5 bases). Germline assignment: CDR1 SGHTA and CDR2 FQGNSA. This CDR3 spans 15 amino acids. V was cut by 1 base and J by 4 bases, with 13 bases left in between. The whole variable domain, remainder taken from reference TRBV7-2 and TRBJ2-5, is GAGVSQSPSNKVTEKGKDVELRCDPISGHTALYWYRQSLGQGLEFLIYFQGNSAPDKSGLPSDRFSAERTGGSVSTLTIQRTQQEDSAVYLCASSLVRAGPETQYFGPGTRLLVL.

This clonotype was detected a few times. The CDR3 spells CSAANPGTGGEKLFF. For the CDR3, the DNA is TGCAGTGCGGCTAACCCCGGGACAGGGGGTGAAAAACTGTTTTTT. The chain employs TRBV20-1 and TRBJ1-4, with 11 bases fitting TRBD1. The length of the CDR3 is 15 residues. J was trimmed by 7 bases and V by 6 bases; bases with no gene match: 10. CDR1 is DFQATT and CDR2 is SNEGSKA in the germline V gene (reference sequence).

The V call is TRBV29-1, the J call TRBJ2-5, with 7 positions matching TRBD1. The CDR3 is made up of 13 amino acids. The ends lost 7 bases at V and 5 bases at J; junction bases unmatched: 10. In germline, CDR1 is SQVTM, CDR2 ANQGSEA. CDR3 region: CSEADRVGETQYF. CDR3 coding DNA: TGCAGCGAGGCAGACAGGGTTGGGGAGACCCAGTACTTC.

V usage is TRBV7-9 and J usage is TRBJ2-5; tentatively, D is TRBD2 (6 bases). The V and J ends lost 3 bases and 1 base respectively, with 12 bases between them. Germline CDR1 reads SEHNR; CDR2 reads FQNEAQ (reference sequence). The CDR3 loop spans 15 amino acids. CDR3 protein: CASSFSGTLQETQYF. The CDR3 DNA reads as TGTGCCAGCAGCTTTTCTGGGACTCTCCAAGAGACCCAGTACTTC.

This clonotype was observed a few times. This chain connects TRBV19 to TRBJ2-1, with a possible D match to TRBD1 (6 bases). Trimming removed 8 bases at V and 2 bases at J, with 10 bases between. The germline V gene has CDR1 LNHDA and CDR2 SQIVND (reference sequence). CDR3 length: 13 residues. The CDR3, as DNA: TGTGCCAGTCGCGGACAGCCCTACAATGAGCAGTTCTTC. This codes for CASRGQPYNEQFF.

This clonotype was observed many times. The chain uses TRBV28 and TRBJ2-7, with a possible D match to TRBD2 (7 bases). Germline CDR1 and CDR2: MDHEN and SYDVKM. The CDR3 totals 15 residues. Between the trimmed V and J ends, which lost 4 bases and 2 bases, there was a span of 15 bases. The CDR3 DNA follows: TGTGCCAGCAGTTCCACGGGGGGCATAACCTACGAGCAGTACTTC. Translation gives CASSSTGGITYEQYF.